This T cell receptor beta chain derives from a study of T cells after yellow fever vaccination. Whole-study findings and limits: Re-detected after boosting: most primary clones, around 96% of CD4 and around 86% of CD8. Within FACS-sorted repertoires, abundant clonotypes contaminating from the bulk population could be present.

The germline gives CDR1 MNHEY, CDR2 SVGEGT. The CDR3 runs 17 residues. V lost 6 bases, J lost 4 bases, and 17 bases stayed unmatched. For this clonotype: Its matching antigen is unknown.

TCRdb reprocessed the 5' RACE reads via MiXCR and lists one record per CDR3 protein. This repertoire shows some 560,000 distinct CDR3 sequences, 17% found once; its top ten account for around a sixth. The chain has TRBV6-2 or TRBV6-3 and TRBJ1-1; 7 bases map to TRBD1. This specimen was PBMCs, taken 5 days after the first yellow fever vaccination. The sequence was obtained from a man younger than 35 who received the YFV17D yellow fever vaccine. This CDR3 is CASSRATGRVSVTEAFF. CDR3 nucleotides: TGTGCCAGCAGCCGAGCGACAGGGCGAGTGAGTGTCACTGAAGCTTTCTTT.